The sequence of this T cell receptor beta chain was determined in a study of memory CD4+ T cells and cytomegalovirus serostatus. TCRdb keeps only in-frame clones here, not all; method: immunoSEQ multiplex PCR. The table lists about 57,000 clones, under 80% of them singletons. The sort gate was single viable CD3+CD4+CD8-CD45RO+ cells for memory CD4+ T cells. J lost 1 base, V lost 7 bases, and 9 bases had no gene match. The CDR3 spans 15 residues. Per the germline V gene, CDR1 is SNHLY and CDR2 is FYNNEI. This rearrangement joins TRBV2 to TRBJ1-1; 7 bases map to TRBD1. The TCR originated in an adult in good health and CMV-seronegative. The sample was memory CD4+ T cells from blood. CDR3 region: CASTPTDRPNTEAFF. The CDR3 DNA sequence: TGTGCCAGCACGCCTACGGACAGGCCGAACACTGAAGCTTTCTTT.